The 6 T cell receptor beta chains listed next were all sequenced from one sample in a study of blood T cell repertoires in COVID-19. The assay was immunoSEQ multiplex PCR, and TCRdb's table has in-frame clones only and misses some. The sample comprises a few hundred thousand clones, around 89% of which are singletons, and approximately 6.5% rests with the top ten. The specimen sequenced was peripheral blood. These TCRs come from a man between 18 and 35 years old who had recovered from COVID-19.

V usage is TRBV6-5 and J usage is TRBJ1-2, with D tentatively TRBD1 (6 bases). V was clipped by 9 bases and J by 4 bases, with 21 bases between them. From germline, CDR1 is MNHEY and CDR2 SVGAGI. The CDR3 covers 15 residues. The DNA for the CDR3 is TGTGCCAGTACGATTGGTAGGGGGGGGGCCTATGGCTACACCTTC. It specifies CASTIGRGGAYGYTF.

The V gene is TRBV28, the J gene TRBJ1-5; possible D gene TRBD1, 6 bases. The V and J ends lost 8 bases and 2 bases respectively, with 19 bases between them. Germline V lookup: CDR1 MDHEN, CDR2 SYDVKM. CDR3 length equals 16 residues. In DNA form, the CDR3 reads TGTGCCAGCTCCCGACTTACAGGGTTTGGCAATCAGCCCCAGCATTTT. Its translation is CASSRLTGFGNQPQHF.

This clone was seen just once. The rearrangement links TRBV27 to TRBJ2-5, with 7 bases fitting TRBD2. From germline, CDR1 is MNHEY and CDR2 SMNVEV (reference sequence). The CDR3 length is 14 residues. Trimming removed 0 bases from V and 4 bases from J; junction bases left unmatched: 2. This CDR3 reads CASSLSPGGETQYF. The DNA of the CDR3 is TGTGCCAGCAGTTTATCGCCGGGAGGAGAGACCCAGTACTTC.

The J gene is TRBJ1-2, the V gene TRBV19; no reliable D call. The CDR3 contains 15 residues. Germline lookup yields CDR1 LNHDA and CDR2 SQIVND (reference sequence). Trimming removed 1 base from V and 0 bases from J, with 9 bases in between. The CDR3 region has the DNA TGTGCCAGTAGTATAGGAGTCGCATCTAACTATGGCTACACCTTC. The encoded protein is CASSIGVASNYGYTF. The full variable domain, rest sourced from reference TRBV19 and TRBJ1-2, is DGGITQSPKYLFRKEGQNVTLSCEQNLNHDAMYWYRQDPGQGLRLIYYSQIVNDFQKGDIAEGYSVSREKKESFPLTVTSAQKNPTAFYLCASSIGVASNYGYTFGSGTRLTVV.

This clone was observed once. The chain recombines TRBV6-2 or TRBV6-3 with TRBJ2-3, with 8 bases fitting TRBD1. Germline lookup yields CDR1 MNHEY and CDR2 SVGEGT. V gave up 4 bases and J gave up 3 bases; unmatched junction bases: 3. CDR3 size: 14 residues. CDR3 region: CASSSTGETDTQYF. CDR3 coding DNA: TGTGCCAGCAGTTCGACAGGGGAGACAGATACGCAGTATTTT.

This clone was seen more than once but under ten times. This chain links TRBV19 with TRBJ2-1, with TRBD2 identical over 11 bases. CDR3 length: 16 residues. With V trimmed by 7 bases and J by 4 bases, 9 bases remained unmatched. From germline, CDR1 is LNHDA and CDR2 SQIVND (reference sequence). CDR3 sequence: CASMDRGLAVYNEQFF. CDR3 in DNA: TGTGCCAGTATGGACAGGGGACTAGCGGTTTACAATGAGCAGTTCTTC. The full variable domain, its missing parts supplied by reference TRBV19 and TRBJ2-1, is DGGITQSPKYLFRKEGQNVTLSCEQNLNHDAMYWYRQDPGQGLRLIYYSQIVNDFQKGDIAEGYSVSREKKESFPLTVTSAQKNPTAFYLCASMDRGLAVYNEQFFGPGTRLTVL.